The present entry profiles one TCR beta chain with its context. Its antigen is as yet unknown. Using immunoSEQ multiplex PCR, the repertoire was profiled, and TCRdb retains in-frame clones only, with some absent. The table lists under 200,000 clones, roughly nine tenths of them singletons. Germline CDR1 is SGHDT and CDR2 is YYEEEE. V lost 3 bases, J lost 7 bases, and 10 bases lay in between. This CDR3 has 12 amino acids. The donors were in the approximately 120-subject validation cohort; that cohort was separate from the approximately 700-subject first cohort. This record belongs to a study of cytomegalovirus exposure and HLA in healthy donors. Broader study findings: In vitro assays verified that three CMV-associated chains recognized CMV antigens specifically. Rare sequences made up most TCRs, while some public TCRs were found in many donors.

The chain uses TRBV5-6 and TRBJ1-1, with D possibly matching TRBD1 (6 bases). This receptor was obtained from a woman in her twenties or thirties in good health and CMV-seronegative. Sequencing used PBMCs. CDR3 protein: CASSSLGGEAFF. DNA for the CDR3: TGTGCCAGCAGCTCATTAGGGGGTGAAGCTTTCTTT.